This T cell receptor beta chain was captured in a study of cytomegalovirus exposure and HLA in healthy donors. 13 Jbeta primers and 60 Vbeta primers were used for the PCR. Some clones are missing from TCRdb's copy, which holds only in-frame ones; the method was immunoSEQ multiplex PCR. The table shows about 94,000 clones, with around 84% occurring only once. Study results and caveats: The study dropped some indistinguishable V segments, TRBV6-2 and TRBV6-3 among them. In a later analysis, several top co-occurrence clusters appeared linked to parvovirus B19, influenza, CMV and Epstein-Barr virus.

As for this clone: As yet, its antigen is unknown.

V dropped 4 bases and J dropped 4 bases, with 13 bases sitting between them. CDR1 MNHEY and CDR2 SVGAGI come from the germline V gene. This CDR3 region has 14 residues. Sequencing was performed on PBMCs. V and J are TRBV6-5 and TRBJ1-1; no clear D. The TCR originated in a human donor in good health. Written as DNA, the CDR3 is TGTGCCAGCAGTTTCGTTCCTCAGGTCACTGAAGCTTTCTTT. It codes for CASSFVPQVTEAFF.